Detailed here is one TCR beta chain. The antigen is undetermined. The ends lost 0 bases at V and 1 base at J; junction bases unmatched: 5. The CDR3 is 16 amino acids. Germline V gene lookup returns CDR1 MGHRA and CDR2 YSYEKL. These data are taken from a study of T cell repertoires in cytomegalovirus infection. Study at large: In public TCR beta signatures, there were indications of both CMV infection and matching HLA type.

Study results and limitations: The ex vivo response was dominated by HLA-C-restricted CMV-specific TCR beta clonotypes.

MiXCR, applied by TCRdb to the reads, yields one record per CDR3 protein. The profile shows about 890,000 distinct CDR3 sequences, around 32% of them singletons. This clonotype was sampled from a human donor in good health (CMV status not recorded). Some clones in this sample may be carry-over from other donors' samples. This sequence joins TRBV4-1 and TRBJ2-5, with TRBD2 matching 7 bases. The starting material was cultured CD8+ T cells from PBMCs, obtained from culture after CMV antigen stimulation. CDR3: CASSQESGDVQETQYF. CDR3 in DNA: TGCGCCAGCAGCCAAGAAAGCGGGGATGTCCAAGAGACCCAGTACTTC.